Following are 14 T cell receptor beta chains from one sample sequenced in a study of OX40 agonist ivuxolimab in advanced cancers. Profiling relied on immunoSEQ multiplex PCR, and the TCRdb table lists in-frame clones only, not all of them. In the table there are 50,000 to 65,000 clones, about four fifths of which are singletons. This specimen was CD4+ or CD8+ T cells sorted from blood, taken in a trial of the OX40 agonist ivuxolimab. The origin of the receptors is an adult with an advanced solid tumor such as melanoma, head and neck, liver or kidney cancer.

J is TRBJ2-1 and V is TRBV5-4; 8 nucleotides agree with TRBD2. Trimming removed 4 bases from V and 0 bases from J; junction bases left unmatched: 3. The CDR3 loop spans 15 amino acids. CDR1 SGHNT and CDR2 YYREEE come from the germline V gene (reference sequence). The CDR3 region is CASSPAGVSYNEQFF. In DNA form, the CDR3 reads TGTGCCAGCAGCCCAGCGGGGGTCTCCTACAATGAGCAGTTCTTC.

This sequence joins TRBV21-1 and TRBJ2-7; TRBD1, the table's D call, was not compared with the DNA. TRBV21-1 is noted as a pseudogene. There are 15 residues in the CDR3. CDR3: CASSKVWDRAGEQYF. CDR3 nucleotide sequence: TGTGCCAGCAGCAAGGTCTGGGACAGGGCGGGGGAGCAGTACTTC.

The rearrangement joins TRBV20-1 to TRBJ2-5, with D tentatively TRBD1 (5 bases). The CDR3 spans 11 residues. CDR1 is DFQATT, CDR2 SNEGSKA, per germline (reference sequence). CDR3 DNA: TGCAGAGGGGCGTACCAAGAGACCCAGTACTTC. It translates to CRGAYQETQYF.

This chain connects TRBV19 to TRBJ2-1; possible D gene TRBD2, 5 bases. V was pared by 7 bases and J by 4 bases, with 17 bases between. The CDR3 consists of 15 residues. CDR1 is LNHDA and CDR2 is SQIVND in the germline V gene (reference sequence). The DNA for the CDR3 is TGTGCCAGTACACGGGTGGACTCCGTATACAATGAGCAGTTCTTC. Protein product: CASTRVDSVYNEQFF.

The rearrangement joins TRBV4-2 to TRBJ2-2, with 7 bases aligning to TRBD2. The CDR3 is 16 amino acids. Trimming cost V 4 bases and J 2 bases; bases outside gene matches: 7. CDR1 is LGHNA, CDR2 YNFKEQ, per germline. This CDR3 is CASSPQGGSNTGELFF. The CDR3 nucleotides read TGTGCCAGCAGCCCCCAAGGCGGGAGTAACACCGGGGAGCTGTTTTTT.

This chain connects TRBV13 to TRBJ2-5, with 7 bases matching TRBD2. The CDR3 is 16 amino acids. The germline CDR1 and CDR2 sequences are PRHDT and FYEKMQ (reference sequence). Trimming removed 5 bases from V and 5 bases from J; junction bases left unmatched: 14. Here the CDR3 reads CASSHVGDPGRETQYF. The CDR3 coding sequence is TGTGCCAGCAGCCACGTTGGGGACCCCGGGAGGGAGACCCAGTACTTC. The full variable domain, in which reference TRBV13 and TRBJ2-5 provide the parts outside the CDR3, is AAGVIQSPRHLIKEKRETATLKCYPIPRHDTVYWYQQGPGQDPQFLISFYEKMQSDKGSIPDRFSAQQFSDYHSELNMSSLELGDSALYFCASSHVGDPGRETQYFGPGTRLLVL.

This clone showed up just a few times. V and J are TRBV6-5 and TRBJ1-5, with 8 bases that match TRBD1. CDR1 MNHEY and CDR2 SVGAGI come from the germline V gene. CDR3 length equals 13 residues. V gave up 5 bases and J gave up 7 bases; unmatched junction bases: 4. This chain's CDR3 is CASSPDRDQPQHF. CDR3 DNA: TGTGCCAGCAGTCCGGACAGGGACCAGCCCCAGCATTTT.

This clone was observed a single time. This rearrangement joins TRBV7-8 to TRBJ1-2, with a weak D call TRBD1 (5 bases). Germline V gene lookup returns CDR1 SGHVS and CDR2 FQNEAQ. Trimming took off 2 bases at V and 8 bases at J, with 9 bases between the two ends. The CDR3 has 12 amino acids. The CDR3 is CASSLNRGGYTF. In DNA, the CDR3 is TGTGCCAGCAGCTTAAATCGGGGGGGCTACACCTTC.

The genes are TRBV7-9 and TRBJ2-7; 10 bases align to TRBD2. The ends lost 6 bases at V and 2 bases at J; junction bases unmatched: 7. This CDR3 has 15 residues. CDR1 is SEHNR and CDR2 is FQNEAQ in the germline V gene (reference sequence). This chain's CDR3 is CASRSGTSETYEQYF. In nucleotides, the CDR3 is TGTGCCAGCAGATCGGGGACTAGCGAGACCTACGAGCAGTACTTC.

This chain links TRBV6-1 with TRBJ1-2; 8 nucleotides agree with TRBD1. Germline CDR1 MNHNS, CDR2 SASEGT. The CDR3 loop spans 15 amino acids. Trimming removed 4 bases from V and 0 bases from J; junction bases left unmatched: 4. The chain's CDR3 is CASSAWTGSNYGYTF. CDR3 sequence (DNA): TGTGCCAGCAGTGCGTGGACAGGGTCTAACTATGGCTACACCTTC.

This chain links TRBV7-9 with TRBJ1-4, with 8 bases that match TRBD1. This CDR3 has 16 residues. V lost 8 bases, J lost 1 base, and 9 bases stayed unmatched. The germline gives CDR1 SEHNR, CDR2 FQNEAQ (reference sequence). CDR3 protein: CASGSGGGRTNEKLFF. In DNA form, the CDR3 reads TGTGCCAGCGGCTCAGGGGGCGGGAGAACTAATGAAAAACTGTTTTTT.

This clone occurred once. This chain links TRBV6-5 with TRBJ2-5; a possible D gene is TRBD1 (5 bases). This CDR3 region has 13 residues. The germline gives CDR1 MNHEY, CDR2 SVGAGI. With 7 bases removed from V and 3 bases from J, the gap between germline ends came to 12 bases. CDR3 bases: TGTGCCAGCACTGAACCAGGGAAAGAGACCCAGTACTTC. Protein product: CASTEPGKETQYF.

A single count supports this clone. The genes are TRBV21-1 and TRBJ2-1; the table's TRBD1 call for D was not verified on the DNA. TRBV21-1 is tagged as a pseudogene. This CDR3 region has 15 residues. CDR3 sequence (DNA): TGTGCCAGCAGCAAAGGACCGGGACATCCCAATGAGCAGTTCTTC. Translated, it gives CASSKGPGHPNEQFF.

The CDR3 DNA reads as TGTGCCACCGGACAGGGGAGTTCCACCGGGGAGCTGTTTTTT. Encoded protein: CATGQGSSTGELFF. The genes are TRBV10-3 and TRBJ2-2; 9 nucleotides agree with TRBD1. Trimming cost V 10 bases and J 4 bases; bases outside gene matches: 7. Germline V gene lookup returns CDR1 ENHRY and CDR2 SYGVKD. This CDR3 region has 14 residues.